This T cell receptor beta chain was captured in a study of cytomegalovirus exposure and HLA in healthy donors. In regard to this clone: The antigen is unknown.

General study findings and limits: Cytomegalovirus-associated TCR beta chains were listed, numbering over 150.

It was the approximately 120-subject validation cohort, separate from the approximately 680-subject first cohort, to which the donors belonged. Germline lookup yields CDR1 SEHNR and CDR2 FQNEAQ (reference sequence). Trimming stripped 2 bases from V and 4 bases from J, with 8 bases between. The CDR3 sequence is 13 residues long. The table came from immunoSEQ multiplex PCR; TCRdb's copy has only in-frame clones and leaves some out. The sample contains hundreds of thousands of clones, about nine tenths of which appear only once. Sequenced material: PBMCs. This sequence was found in a woman in her late teens or twenties in good health and CMV-seropositive. The rearrangement joins TRBV7-9 to TRBJ1-1, with D unclear. CDR3 loop: CASSLTVGTEAFF. CDR3 sequence (DNA): TGTGCCAGCAGCTTAACAGTTGGCACTGAAGCTTTCTTT. Drawing the rest from reference TRBV7-9 and TRBJ1-1, the complete variable domain is DTGVSQNPRHKITKRGQNVTFRCDPISEHNRLYWYRQTLGQGPEFLTYFQNEAQLEKSRLLSDRFSAERPKGSFSTLEIQRTEQGDSAMYLCASSLTVGTEAFFGQGTRLTVV.